This T cell receptor beta chain was obtained from a study of blood T cell repertoires in COVID-19. Study-wide background: Collection of acute and convalescent COVID-19 samples took place in the United States, Italy and Spain. In each case, the material was cDNA or gDNA derived from T cells, B-cell-depleted T cells, or PBMCs.

Germline CDR1 reads SQVTM; CDR2 reads ANQGSEA. The CDR3 has 11 residues. Trimming cost V 3 bases and J 5 bases, with 4 bases left between them. The authors' processing: Amplification of reference gene primers was used by the study to estimate nucleated cell counts. Sequenced by immunoSEQ multiplex PCR; TCRdb stores in-frame clones only, minus some. V and J calls and clone size come straight from that table; D and trimming were deduced from the DNA. The sample has roughly 130,000 clones; 84% are singletons. The sample was peripheral blood. V usage is TRBV29-1 and J usage is TRBJ1-4, with D unresolved. The sequence came from a woman aged 25-40 years who had recovered from COVID-19. CDR3 region: CSVEENEKLFF. CDR3 bases: TGCAGCGTTGAGGAGAATGAAAAACTGTTTTTT. The full variable domain, completed using reference TRBV29-1 and TRBJ1-4, is SAVISQKPSRDICQRGTSLTIQCQVDSQVTMMFWYRQQPGQSLTLIATANQGSEATYESGFVIDKFPISRPNLTFSTLTVSNMSPEDSSIYLCSVEENEKLFFGSGTQLSVL.